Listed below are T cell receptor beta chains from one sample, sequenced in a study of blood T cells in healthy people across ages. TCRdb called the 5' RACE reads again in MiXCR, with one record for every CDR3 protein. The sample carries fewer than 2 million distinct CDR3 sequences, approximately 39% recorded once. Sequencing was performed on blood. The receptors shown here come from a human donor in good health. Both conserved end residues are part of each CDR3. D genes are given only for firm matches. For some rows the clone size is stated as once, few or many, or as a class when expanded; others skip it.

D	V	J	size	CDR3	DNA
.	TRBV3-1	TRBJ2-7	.	CASSHHPASGNSYEQYF	TGTGCCAGCAGCCATCATCCAGCGAGCGGCAACTCCTACGAGCAGTACTTC
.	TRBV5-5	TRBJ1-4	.	CASSLPGALATNEKLFF	TGTGCCAGCAGCCTCCCAGGGGCTCTCGCAACTAATGAAAAACTGTTTTTT
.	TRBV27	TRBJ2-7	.	CASRGVGGTGEQYF	TGTGCCAGCAGGGGGGTTGGGGGAACAGGCGAGCAGTACTTC
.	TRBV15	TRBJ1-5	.	CATRPGYSNQSQHF	TGTGCCACCCGGCCTGGCTATAGCAATCAGTCCCAGCATTTT
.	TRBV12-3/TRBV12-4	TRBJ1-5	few	CASSFVPQPQHF	TGTGCCAGCAGTTTTGTACCCCAGCCCCAGCATTTT
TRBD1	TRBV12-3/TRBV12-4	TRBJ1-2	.	CASSISGGYGYTF	TGTGCCAGCAGTATATCAGGGGGTTATGGCTACACCTTC
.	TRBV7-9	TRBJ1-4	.	CASSLVLRPDEKLFF	TGTGCCAGCAGCTTAGTTCTAAGGCCAGATGAAAAACTGTTTTTT
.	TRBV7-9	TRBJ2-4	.	CASSTERQATRELAKNIQYF	TGTGCCAGCAGCACCGAAAGACAGGCGACCAGAGAGTTGGCCAAAAACATTCAGTACTTC
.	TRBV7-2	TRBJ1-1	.	CASSPRGGHTEAFF	TGTGCCAGCAGCCCCCGGGGGGGGCACACTGAAGCTTTCTTT
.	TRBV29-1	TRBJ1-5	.	CPPRFVGFNQPQHF	TGCCCCCCCCGGTTCGTGGGGTTTAATCAGCCCCAGCATTTT
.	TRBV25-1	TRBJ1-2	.	CASSEFYVTGLYNYGYTF	TGTGCCAGCAGTGAATTCTATGTGACGGGACTTTATAACTATGGCTACACCTTC
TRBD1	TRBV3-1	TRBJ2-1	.	CASSPPDRGFYNEQFF	TGTGCCAGCAGCCCCCCGGACAGGGGATTCTACAATGAGCAGTTCTTC
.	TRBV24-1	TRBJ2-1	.	CATSDPLLEQFF	TGTGCCACCAGTGATCCCCTCCTGGAGCAGTTCTTC
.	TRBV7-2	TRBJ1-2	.	CASSHGLDDYGYTF	TGTGCCAGCAGCCACGGACTGGATGACTATGGCTACACCTTC
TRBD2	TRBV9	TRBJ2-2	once	CASSVSGVSTGELFF	TGTGCCAGCAGCGTTAGCGGGGTCTCGACCGGGGAGCTGTTTTTT
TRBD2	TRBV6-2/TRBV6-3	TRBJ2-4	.	CASSPRTGTSGGRNIQYF	TGTGCCAGCAGCCCGCGCACCGGGACTAGCGGGGGTCGAAACATTCAGTACTTC
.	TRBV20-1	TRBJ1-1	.	CSARPKRVRENTEAFF	TGCAGTGCTAGACCCAAGAGGGTTCGGGAGAACACTGAAGCTTTCTTT
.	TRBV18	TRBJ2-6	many	CASSPPVSGANVLTF	TGTGCCAGCTCACCACCGGTCTCTGGGGCCAACGTCCTGACTTTC
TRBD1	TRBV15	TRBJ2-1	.	CATSSDGTGVEQFF	TGTGCTACCAGCAGTGATGGGACAGGCGTGGAGCAGTTCTTC
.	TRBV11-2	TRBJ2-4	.	CASSPSPVWAKNIQYF	TGTGCCAGCAGCCCGTCCCCTGTTTGGGCCAAAAACATTCAGTACTTC
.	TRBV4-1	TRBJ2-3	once	CASSQVITVGGSSTDTQYF	TGCGCCAGCAGCCAAGTCATCACGGTCGGGGGCTCTAGCACAGATACGCAGTATTTT
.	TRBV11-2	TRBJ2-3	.	CASSATRGTDTQYF	TGTGCCAGCAGCGCCACTAGGGGCACAGATACGCAGTATTTT
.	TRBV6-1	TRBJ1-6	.	CASSEVGPYNSPLHF	TGTGCCAGCAGTGAAGTAGGGCCCTATAATTCACCCCTCCACTTT
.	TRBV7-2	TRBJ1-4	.	CASSPRQTGEKLFF	TGTGCCAGCAGCCCCCGCCAGACGGGTGAAAAACTGTTTTTT
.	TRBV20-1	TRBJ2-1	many	CSAVYNEQFF	TGCAGTGCCGTTTACAATGAGCAGTTCTTC
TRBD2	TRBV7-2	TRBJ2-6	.	CASSLTSGGTGANVLTF	TGTGCCAGCAGCTTAACTAGCGGGGGCACCGGGGCCAACGTCCTGACTTTC
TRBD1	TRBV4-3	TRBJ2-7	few	CASSQERSGQGVFYEQYF	TGCGCCAGCAGCCAAGAGCGTTCGGGACAGGGGGTTTTCTACGAGCAGTACTTC
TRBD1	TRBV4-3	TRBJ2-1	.	CASSHGTGDNGQFF	TGCGCCAGCAGCCACGGGACAGGCGACAATGGGCAGTTCTTC
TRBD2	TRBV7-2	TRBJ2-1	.	CASSSRSGGAYNEQFF	TGTGCCAGCAGCTCCCGTAGCGGGGGGGCCTACAATGAGCAGTTCTTC
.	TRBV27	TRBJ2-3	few	CASSFKVPADTQYF	TGTGCCAGCAGTTTCAAGGTTCCCGCAGATACGCAGTATTTT
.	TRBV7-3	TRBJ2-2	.	CASSLFSGTGELFF	TGTGCCAGCAGCTTATTTAGCGGAACCGGGGAGCTGTTTTTT
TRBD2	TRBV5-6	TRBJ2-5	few	CASSLGLAGPQETQYF	TGTGCCAGCAGCTTAGGACTAGCGGGGCCTCAAGAGACCCAGTACTTC
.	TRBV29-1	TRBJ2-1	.	CSVPLEDTPYNEQFF	TGCAGCGTTCCCCTTGAGGACACACCCTACAATGAGCAGTTCTTC
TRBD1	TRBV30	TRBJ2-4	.	CAARTGGNIQYF	TGTGCCGCACGGACAGGGGGCAACATTCAGTACTTC
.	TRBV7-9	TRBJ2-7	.	CASSLELEAYEQYF	TGTGCCAGCAGCTTAGAACTAGAAGCCTACGAGCAGTACTTC
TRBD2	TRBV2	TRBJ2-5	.	CASITQTSGGAKTQYF	TGTGCCAGCATTACTCAGACTAGCGGGGGGGCAAAGACCCAGTACTTC
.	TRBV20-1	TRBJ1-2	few	CSAIPPSTDRYGYTF	TGCAGTGCTATACCACCCTCCACGGACCGCTATGGCTACACCTTC
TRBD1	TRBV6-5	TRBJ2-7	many	CASSYSRTGGLSSYEQYF	TGTGCCAGCAGTTACTCGAGGACAGGGGGCCTCAGCTCCTACGAGCAGTACTTC
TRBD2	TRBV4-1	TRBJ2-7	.	CASSQGTSGVGSSYEQYF	TGCGCCAGCAGCCAAGGGACTAGCGGAGTAGGAAGCTCCTACGAGCAGTACTTC
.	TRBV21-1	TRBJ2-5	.	CASSTRPSETQYF	TGTGCCAGCAGCACTCGACCCTCGGAGACCCAGTACTTC
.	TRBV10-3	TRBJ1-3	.	CAISEGGFLSSGNTIYF	TGTGCCATCAGTGAAGGCGGCTTCCTGAGCTCTGGAAACACCATATATTTT
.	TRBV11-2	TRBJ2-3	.	CASSLEMDLGTDTQYF	TGTGCCAGCAGCTTAGAGATGGATTTGGGCACAGATACGCAGTATTTT
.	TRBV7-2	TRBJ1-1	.	CASSLALRQTYEAFF	TGTGCCAGCAGCTTAGCCCTCCGACAAACCTATGAAGCTTTCTTT
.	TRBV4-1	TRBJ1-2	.	CASSQALSGYLYGYTF	TGCGCCAGCAGCCAAGCACTCTCAGGGTATCTTTATGGCTACACCTTC
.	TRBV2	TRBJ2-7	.	CASSFGAGWYEQYF	TGTGCCAGCAGTTTTGGTGCAGGGTGGTACGAGCAGTACTTC
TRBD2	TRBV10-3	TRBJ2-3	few	CAISGLAGNTDTQYF	TGTGCCATCAGTGGACTAGCGGGGAACACAGATACGCAGTATTTT
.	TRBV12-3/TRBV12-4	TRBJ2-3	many	CASSYLTDTQYF	TGTGCCAGCAGTTACTTGACAGATACGCAGTATTTT
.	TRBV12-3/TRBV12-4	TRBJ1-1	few	CASSPRTEMNTEAFF	TGTGCCAGCAGTCCCCGGACCGAGATGAACACTGAAGCTTTCTTT
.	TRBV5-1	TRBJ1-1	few	CASSLGRGKAFF	TGCGCCAGCAGCTTGGGACGGGGGAAGGCTTTCTTT
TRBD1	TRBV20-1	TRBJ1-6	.	CSARAGQVPGNSPLHF	TGCAGTGCTAGAGCAGGACAGGTTCCTGGCAATTCACCCCTCCACTTT
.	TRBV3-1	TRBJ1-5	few	CASSPAGGSDQPQHF	TGTGCCAGCAGCCCGGCGGGGGGCTCGGATCAGCCCCAGCATTTT
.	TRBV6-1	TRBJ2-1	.	CASSEEWGNEQFF	TGTGCCAGCAGTGAAGAATGGGGCAATGAGCAGTTCTTC
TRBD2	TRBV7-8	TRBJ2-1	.	CASSVGLAGASSYNEQFF	TGTGCCAGCAGCGTCGGACTAGCGGGGGCCTCGTCGTACAATGAGCAGTTCTTC
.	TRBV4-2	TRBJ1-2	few	CASSQGPGRYGYTF	TGTGCCAGCAGCCAGGGACCGGGACGCTATGGCTACACCTTC